The entry below gives a single TCR beta chain sequence along with its context. Sample-barcoded 5' priming and a J-beta primer mix drove a second PCR of 7 to 11 cycles. TCRdb itself ran the 5' RACE reads through MiXCR, one entry per CDR3 protein. The sample has 800,000 to 900,000 distinct CDR3 sequences; 62% are singletons. This CDR3 region has 14 residues. Germline CDR1 is MGHRA and CDR2 is YSYEKL. V lost 8 bases and J lost 2, with 16 bases in between. These data are taken from a study of blood T cells in healthy people across ages. On the study more broadly: About one barcoded beta molecule was captured per two T cells (by template switching).

The sequenced sample consisted of blood. The rearrangement uses TRBV4-1 and TRBJ2-7; D is perhaps TRBD2 (6 bases). This clonotype was obtained from a man aged 25-45 years in good health. CDR3 amino acids: CASGPPGGAYEQYF. The DNA of the CDR3 is TGCGCCAGCGGCCCCCCCGGGGGAGCCTACGAGCAGTACTTC.